This TCR beta chain was observed in a study of blood T cell repertoires in COVID-19. In the study overall: Material from acute and convalescent COVID-19 was sourced from the United States, Italy and Spain. Nucleic acid was either cDNA or gDNA, and it came from T cells, B-cell-depleted T cells, or PBMCs.

This clone appeared a few times. How the authors handled the data: The authors estimated nucleated cell counts from reference gene primer amplification. Sequencing was performed with immunoSEQ multiplex PCR; in TCRdb, only in-frame clones are kept and a portion is missing. V and J calls and clone size are those listed in that table; D and trimming were worked out from the DNA. The sample contains 200,000 to 250,000 clones, 70% to 90% of which appear only once. This CDR3 is 18 amino acids long. Trimming shortened V by 5 bases and J by 0 bases, and 17 bases separated the two germline ends. Germline assignment: CDR1 LNHNV and CDR2 YYDKDF (reference sequence).

The clonotype comes from a man in his thirties or forties with acute COVID-19. The V and J genes are TRBV15 and TRBJ1-6; TRBD1 is a possible D gene (5 bases). Sequencing used PBMCs or T cells enriched from blood (not recorded which). CDR3 sequence: CATSSRGRLGSYNSPLHF. The CDR3 bases are TGTGCCACCAGCTCCCGGGGGAGATTAGGCTCCTATAATTCACCCCTCCACTTT.